The 26 T cell receptor beta chains below all came from one sample that was sequenced in a study of identifying expanded T cells in peripheral blood. The method was immunoSEQ multiplex PCR; TCRdb's version includes in-frame clones alone and lacks a portion of them. In the table there are about 120,000 clones, roughly 82% of which are singletons. Sample: blood. The origin of the receptors is a person between 18 and 75 years old in good health.

This clone was seen only once. The genes are TRBV5-4 and TRBJ2-3; a weak D match, TRBD2 (7 bases). The CDR3 runs to 15 residues. The germline CDR1 and CDR2 sequences are SGHNT and YYREEE (reference sequence). V was trimmed by 5 bases and J by 3 bases, leaving 16 bases between them. The DNA for the CDR3 is TGTGCCAGCAGAACCGGGGGGCGGGGGACAGATACGCAGTATTTT. Translating gives CASRTGGRGTDTQYF.

CDR3: CASSDLFVAVEAFF. CDR3 nucleotide sequence: TGTGCCAGCAGTGATCTATTCGTTGCGGTAGAAGCTTTCTTT. The chain has TRBV2 and TRBJ1-1; D gene uncertain. The V end lost 3 bases, the J end lost 8 bases, and 16 bases lay between the germline ends. The germline gives CDR1 SNHLY, CDR2 FYNNEI. This CDR3 has 14 amino acids.

This chain uses TRBV5-8 with TRBJ1-2; D remains unclear. The CDR3 contains 13 residues. The V and J ends lost 1 base and 8 bases respectively, with 12 bases between them. CDR1 SGHTS and CDR2 YDEGEE come from the germline V gene. Here the CDR3 reads CASSLLAGAGYTF. Written as DNA, the CDR3 is TGTGCCAGCAGCTTGTTGGCAGGAGCAGGCTACACCTTC.

The gene calls are TRBV1 and TRBJ2-3; the table assigns TRBD2, which was not confirmed against the DNA. TRBV1 is deemed a pseudogene. This CDR3 region has 17 residues. CDR3 in DNA: TGCACCAGCAGCCAAGATCTGACTAGCGGGCTCGCAGATACGCAGTATTTT. This encodes CTSSQDLTSGLADTQYF.

The rearrangement links TRBV4-3 to TRBJ1-1; tentative D call: TRBD1 (5 bases). Trimming left V 3 bases short and J 10 bases short, with 15 bases between. The CDR3 length is 13 residues. From germline, CDR1 is LGHNA and CDR2 YSLEER. CDR3: CASSHSGGDRAFF. DNA of the CDR3: TGCGCCAGCAGCCACTCTGGGGGGGATCGAGCTTTCTTT.

This clone was recorded a few times. The chain's CDR3 is CASLGQAPYNEQFF. The CDR3 nucleotides are TGTGCCAGCCTTGGACAGGCTCCCTACAATGAGCAGTTCTTC. This sequence joins TRBV6-1 and TRBJ2-1; 7 bases agree with TRBD1. The CDR3 sequence is 14 residues long. Trimming removed 8 bases from V and 2 bases from J; junction bases left unmatched: 6. CDR1 is MNHNS, CDR2 SASEGT, per germline.

CDR3 sequence (DNA): TGTGCCTGGAGTGGAGGGAACTCTGGAAACACCATATATTTT. Translated, it gives CAWSGGNSGNTIYF. The V and J genes are TRBV30 and TRBJ1-3, with D hard to call. Trimming took off 1 base at V and 0 bases at J, with 7 bases between the two ends. Per the germline V gene, CDR1 is GTSNPN and CDR2 is SVGIG (reference sequence). CDR3 length equals 14 residues.

The J gene is TRBJ2-1, the V gene TRBV18, with 8 bases aligning to TRBD1. Germline CDR1 is KGHSH and CDR2 is LQKENI. The V gene end was trimmed by 3 bases and the J gene end by 6 bases; junction bases not matched to a gene: 7. The CDR3 is 15 residues long. The CDR3 sequence is CASSPTGDSLNEQFF. For the CDR3, the DNA is TGTGCCAGCTCACCGACAGGGGATTCTCTCAATGAGCAGTTCTTC.

The chain combines TRBV15 with TRBJ1-3, with no clear D. Looked up from germline, CDR1 is LNHNV and CDR2 is YYDKDF (reference sequence). The CDR3 length is 18 residues. The germline V and J ends were trimmed by 0 bases and 0 bases, with 15 bases remaining between them. The chain's CDR3 is CATSRDPRLGISGNTIYF. CDR3 bases: TGTGCCACCAGCAGAGACCCCCGACTCGGCATCTCTGGAAACACCATATATTTT.

V and J are TRBV7-6 and TRBJ2-7; tentative D call: TRBD1 (6 bases). V was trimmed by 5 bases and J by 3 bases, leaving 11 bases between them. The CDR3 length is 13 residues. Germline loops: CDR1 SGHVS, CDR2 FNYEAQ. CDR3 in DNA: TGTGCCAGCAGCCCGGACAGTCTCTACGAGCAGTACTTC. Its protein product is CASSPDSLYEQYF. The full variable domain, in which reference TRBV7-6 and TRBJ2-7 provide the parts outside the CDR3, is GAGVSQSPRYKVTKRGQDVALRCDPISGHVSLYWYRQALGQGPEFLTYFNYEAQQDKSGLPNDRFSAERPEGSISTLTIQRTEQRDSAMYRCASSPDSLYEQYFGPGTRLTVT.

The chain joins TRBV7-9 to TRBJ1-1, with 9 bases fitting TRBD1. Germline V lookup: CDR1 SEHNR, CDR2 FQNEAQ (reference sequence). CDR3 size: 15 residues. The trim removed 5 bases at V and 5 bases at J, leaving 9 bases unmatched. CDR3 amino acids: CASSNPGQGGTEAFF. The CDR3 nucleotides read TGTGCCAGCAGCAACCCGGGACAGGGAGGGACTGAAGCTTTCTTT.

V gene TRBV12-5 combines with J gene TRBJ1-1; no clear D gene. The V end was cut by 3 bases, the J end by 2 bases, with 16 bases between. The CDR3 is 16 amino acids. CDR1 and CDR2 from the germline V gene are LGHNT and FRNRAP. CDR3 DNA: TGTGCTAGTGGTTTCGGGGTGGAGGGCCCAAACACTGAAGCTTTCTTT. It specifies CASGFGVEGPNTEAFF.

The chain links TRBV10-2 to TRBJ2-5, with 8 bases matching TRBD1. The last part of the DNA fits TRBJ2-7 better; the J call may be wrong. The CDR3 extends over 14 amino acids. CDR1 and CDR2 from the germline V gene are WSHSY and SAAADI. As DNA, the CDR3 is TGCGCCAGCAGGCTAACAGGGGGCTCCTACGAGCAGTACTTC. Amino acid sequence: CASRLTGGSYEQYF.

The chain combines TRBV7-9 with TRBJ2-1; D possibly corresponds to TRBD1 (7 bases). Trimming cost V 5 bases and J 1 base, with 12 bases left between them. CDR1 and CDR2 from the germline V gene are SEHNR and FQNEAQ (reference sequence). CDR3 length equals 15 residues. CDR3 DNA sequence: TGTGCCAGCAGCATCCAGGGGGGATCCTACAATGAGCAGTTCTTC. Residues: CASSIQGGSYNEQFF.

The chain has TRBV19 and TRBJ1-2, with 9 bases matching TRBD1. CDR1 and CDR2 from the germline V gene are LNHDA and SQIVND (reference sequence). The trim removed 5 bases at V and 2 bases at J, leaving 6 bases unmatched. This CDR3 has 15 amino acids. The CDR3, as DNA: TGTGCCAGTAGTCTCCAGGACAGGGGCAACTATGGCTACACCTTC. Translation: CASSLQDRGNYGYTF.

V usage is TRBV19 and J usage is TRBJ2-7, with 8 bases fitting TRBD1. This CDR3 region has 13 residues. Germline CDR1 reads LNHDA; CDR2 reads SQIVND (reference sequence). V gave up 10 bases and J gave up 3 bases; unmatched junction bases: 8. The CDR3 reads CATGTGSYYEQYF. DNA of the CDR3: TGTGCCACTGGGACAGGTTCCTACTACGAGCAGTACTTC.

The V call is TRBV18, the J call TRBJ2-1; TRBD1 matches at 7 bases. The CDR3 runs to 14 residues. Trimming at V came to 4 bases and at J to 5 bases, leaving 5 bases not matched to a gene. Germline CDR1 is KGHSH and CDR2 is LQKENI. The CDR3 reads CASSLYTGDNEQFF. CDR3 sequence (DNA): TGTGCCAGCTCACTCTATACAGGGGACAATGAGCAGTTCTTC.

The chain joins TRBV2 to TRBJ2-7, with D unclear. Germline CDR1 reads SNHLY; CDR2 reads FYNNEI. V was shortened by 4 bases and J by 5 bases, with 6 bases between the two germline ends. The CDR3 consists of 11 residues. The CDR3 DNA is TGTGCCAGCAGTGGGGTCAACGAGCAGTACTTC. Translation: CASSGVNEQYF. Combining the CDR3 with reference TRBV2 and TRBJ2-7 gives the whole variable domain EPEVTQTPSHQVTQMGQEVILRCVPISNHLYFYWYRQILGQKVEFLVSFYNNEISEKSEIFDDQFSVERPDGSNFTLKIRSTKLEDSAMYFCASSGVNEQYFGPGTRLTVT.

J is TRBJ1-3 and V is TRBV4-3; a possible D gene is TRBD1 (5 bases). CDR1 LGHNA and CDR2 YSLEER come from the germline V gene. The CDR3 sequence is 19 residues long. Trimming left V 1 base short and J 0 bases short, with 19 bases between. CDR3 sequence (DNA): TGCGCCAGCAGCCAAGTTTTGGCCTACCGGGGGGGCTCTGGAAACACCATATATTTT. The encoded protein is CASSQVLAYRGGSGNTIYF.

The rearrangement uses TRBV18 and TRBJ2-1, with D possibly matching TRBD1 (5 bases). Looked up from germline, CDR1 is KGHSH and CDR2 is LQKENI. Trimming stripped 5 bases from V and 5 bases from J, with 10 bases between. The CDR3 consists of 13 residues. CDR3 sequence reads: CASSDRRNNEQFF. CDR3 bases: TGTGCCAGCTCAGACAGAAGGAACAATGAGCAGTTCTTC.

V and J are TRBV5-4 and TRBJ2-3; D may be TRBD2 (6 bases). Trimming shortened V by 5 bases and J by 0 bases, and 22 bases separated the two germline ends. The V gene's germline CDR1 is SGHNT and CDR2 YYREEE (reference sequence). The CDR3 loop spans 18 amino acids. CDR3 in DNA: TGTGCCAGCAGTTTTTCTCTAAACCCGAGCGGGAGCACAGATACGCAGTATTTT. Translated: CASSFSLNPSGSTDTQYF.

Only a few counts were recorded for this clone. The V call is TRBV9, the J call TRBJ2-1; maybe TRBD2 (6 bases). Germline assignment: CDR1 SGDLS and CDR2 YYNGEE. The length of the CDR3 is 17 residues. Between the trimmed V and J ends, which lost 3 bases and 3 bases, there was a span of 19 bases. Here the CDR3 reads CASSDSTDGGGYNEQFF. The CDR3 DNA is TGTGCCAGCAGCGACTCTACCGATGGGGGAGGCTACAATGAGCAGTTCTTC.

The gene calls are TRBV5-6 and TRBJ2-2, with unresolved D. CDR3 size: 15 residues. The V end was cut by 3 bases, the J end by 2 bases, with 11 bases between. Germline CDR1 and CDR2: SGHDT and YYEEEE. CDR3 protein: CASSSPYTNTGELFF. DNA for the CDR3: TGTGCCAGCAGCTCTCCCTATACTAACACCGGGGAGCTGTTTTTT.

The V call is TRBV7-7, the J call TRBJ2-5; D could derive from TRBD1 or TRBD2 (5 bases each). V gave up 3 bases and J gave up 3 bases, with 14 bases separating them. The CDR3 runs 15 residues. The germline gives CDR1 SSHAT, CDR2 FNYEAQ (reference sequence). The CDR3 sequence: CASSFMAGAKETQYF. The CDR3 DNA reads TGTGCCAGCAGCTTCATGGCCGGGGCCAAAGAGACCCAGTACTTC.

J is TRBJ2-6 and V is TRBV4-3; D remains unclear. The CDR3 has 16 amino acids. V shed 1 base and J shed 2 bases, with 9 bases lying between them. Germline lookup yields CDR1 LGHNA and CDR2 YSLEER. The CDR3 coding sequence is TGCGCCAGCAGCCAAGGACGATGGGCTGGGGCCAACGTCCTGACTTTC. It specifies CASSQGRWAGANVLTF.

The chain carries TRBV18 and TRBJ1-3; no clear D gene. Germline-derived CDR1 and CDR2 are KGHSH and LQKENI. The CDR3 loop spans 15 amino acids. V lost 3 bases and J lost 7, with 16 bases in between. CDR3 region: CASSPSESLRNTIYF. CDR3 in DNA: TGTGCCAGCTCACCTTCGGAATCGCTACGTAACACCATATATTTT.